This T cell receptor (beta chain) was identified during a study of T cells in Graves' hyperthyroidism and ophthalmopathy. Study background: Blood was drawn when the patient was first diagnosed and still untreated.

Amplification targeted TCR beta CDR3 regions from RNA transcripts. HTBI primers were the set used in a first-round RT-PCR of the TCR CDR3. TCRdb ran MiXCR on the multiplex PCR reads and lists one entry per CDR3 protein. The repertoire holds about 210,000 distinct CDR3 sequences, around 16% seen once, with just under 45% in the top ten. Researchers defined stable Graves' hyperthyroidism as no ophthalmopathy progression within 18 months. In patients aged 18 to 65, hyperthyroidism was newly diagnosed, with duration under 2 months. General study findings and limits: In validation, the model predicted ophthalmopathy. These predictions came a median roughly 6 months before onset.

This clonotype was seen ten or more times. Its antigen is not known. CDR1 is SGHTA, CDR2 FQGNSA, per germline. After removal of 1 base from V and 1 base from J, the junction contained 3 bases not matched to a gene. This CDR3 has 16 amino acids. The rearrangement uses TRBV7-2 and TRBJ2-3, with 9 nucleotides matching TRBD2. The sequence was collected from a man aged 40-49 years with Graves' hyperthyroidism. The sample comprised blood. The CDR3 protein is CASSLDVAGGTDTQYF. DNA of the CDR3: TGTGCCAGCAGCTTAGACGTAGCGGGGGGCACAGATACGCAGTATTTT.